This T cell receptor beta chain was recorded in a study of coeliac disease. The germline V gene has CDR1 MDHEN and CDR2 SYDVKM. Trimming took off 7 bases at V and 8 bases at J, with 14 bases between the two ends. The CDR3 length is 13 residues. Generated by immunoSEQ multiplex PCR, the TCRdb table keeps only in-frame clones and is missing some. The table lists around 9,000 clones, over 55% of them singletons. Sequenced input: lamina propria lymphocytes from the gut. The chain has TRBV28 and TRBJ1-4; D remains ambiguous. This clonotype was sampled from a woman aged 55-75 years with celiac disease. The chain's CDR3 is CASTGPLTEKLFF. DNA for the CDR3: TGTGCCAGCACCGGTCCGCTGACAGAAAAACTGTTTTTT. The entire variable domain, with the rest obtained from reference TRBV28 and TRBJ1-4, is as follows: DVKVTQSSRYLVKRTGEKVFLECVQDMDHENMFWYRQDPGLGLRLIYFSYDVKMKEKGDIPEGYSVSREKKERFSLILESASTNQTSMYLCASTGPLTEKLFFGSGTQLSVL.